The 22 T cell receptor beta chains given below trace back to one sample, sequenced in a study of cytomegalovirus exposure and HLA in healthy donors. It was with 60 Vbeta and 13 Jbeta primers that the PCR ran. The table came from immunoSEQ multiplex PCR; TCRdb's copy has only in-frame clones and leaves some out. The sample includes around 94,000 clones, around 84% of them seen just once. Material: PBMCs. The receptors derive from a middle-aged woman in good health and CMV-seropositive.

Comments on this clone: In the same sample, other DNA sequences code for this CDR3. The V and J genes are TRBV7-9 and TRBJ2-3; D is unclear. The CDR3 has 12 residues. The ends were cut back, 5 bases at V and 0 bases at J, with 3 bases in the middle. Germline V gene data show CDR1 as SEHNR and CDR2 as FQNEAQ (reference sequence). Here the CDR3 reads CASSPSTDTQYF. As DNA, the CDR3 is TGTGCCAGCAGCCCGAGCACAGATACGCAGTATTTT.

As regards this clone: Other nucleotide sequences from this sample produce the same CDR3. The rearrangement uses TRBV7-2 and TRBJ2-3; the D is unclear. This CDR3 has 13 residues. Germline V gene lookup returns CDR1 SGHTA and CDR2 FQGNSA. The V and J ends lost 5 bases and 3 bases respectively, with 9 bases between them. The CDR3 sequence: CASSLARTDTQYF. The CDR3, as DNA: TGTGCCAGCAGCCTCGCGAGGACAGATACGCAGTATTTT. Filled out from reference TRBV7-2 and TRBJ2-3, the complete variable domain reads GAGVSQSPSNKVTEKGKDVELRCDPISGHTALYWYRQSLGQGLEFLIYFQGNSAPDKSGLPSDRFSAERTGGSVSTLTIQRTQQEDSAVYLCASSLARTDTQYFGPGTRLTVL.

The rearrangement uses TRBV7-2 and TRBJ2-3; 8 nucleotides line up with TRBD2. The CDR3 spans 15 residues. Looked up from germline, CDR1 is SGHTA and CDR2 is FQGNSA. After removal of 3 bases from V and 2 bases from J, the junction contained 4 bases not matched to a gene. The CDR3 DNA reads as TGTGCCAGCAGCTTGAGCGGGAGTGACACAGATACGCAGTATTTT. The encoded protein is CASSLSGSDTDTQYF.

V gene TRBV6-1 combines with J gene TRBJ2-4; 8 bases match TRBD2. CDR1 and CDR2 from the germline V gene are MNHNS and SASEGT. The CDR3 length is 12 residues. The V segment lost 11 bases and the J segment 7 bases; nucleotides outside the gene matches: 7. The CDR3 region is CASTLAGNIQYF. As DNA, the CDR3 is TGTGCCTCCACGTTAGCGGGGAACATTCAGTACTTC.

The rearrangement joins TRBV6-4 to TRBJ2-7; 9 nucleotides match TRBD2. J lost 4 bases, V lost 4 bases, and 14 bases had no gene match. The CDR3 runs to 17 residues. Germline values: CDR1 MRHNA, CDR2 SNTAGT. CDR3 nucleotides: TGTGCCAGCAGTGCGTCTAGCGGGACGCCACAACCTTACGAGCAGTACTTC. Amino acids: CASSASSGTPQPYEQYF.

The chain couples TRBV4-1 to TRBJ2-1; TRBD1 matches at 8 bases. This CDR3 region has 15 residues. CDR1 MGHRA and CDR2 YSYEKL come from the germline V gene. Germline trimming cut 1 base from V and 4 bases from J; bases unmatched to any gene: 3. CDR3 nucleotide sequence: TGCGCCAGCAGCCAAGTTGGGGACAGGTACAATGAGCAGTTCTTC. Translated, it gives CASSQVGDRYNEQFF.

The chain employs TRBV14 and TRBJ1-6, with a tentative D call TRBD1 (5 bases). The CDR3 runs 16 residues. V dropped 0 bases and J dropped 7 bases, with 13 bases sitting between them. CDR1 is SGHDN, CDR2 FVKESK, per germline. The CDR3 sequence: CASSQDSGLGNSPLHF. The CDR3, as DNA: TGTGCCAGCAGCCAAGATTCAGGGTTGGGGAATTCACCCCTCCACTTT. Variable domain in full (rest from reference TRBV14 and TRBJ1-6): EAGVTQFPSHSVIEKGQTVTLRCDPISGHDNLYWYRRVMGKEIKFLLHFVKESKQDESGMPNNRFLAERTGGTYSTLKVQPAELEDSGVYFCASSQDSGLGNSPLHFGNGTRLTVT.

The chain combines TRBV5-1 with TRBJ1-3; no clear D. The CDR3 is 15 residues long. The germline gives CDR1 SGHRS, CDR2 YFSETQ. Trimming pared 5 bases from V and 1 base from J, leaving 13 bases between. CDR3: CASRLQVSSGNTIYF. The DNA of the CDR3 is TGCGCCAGCAGGCTCCAAGTTAGTTCTGGAAACACCATATATTTT.

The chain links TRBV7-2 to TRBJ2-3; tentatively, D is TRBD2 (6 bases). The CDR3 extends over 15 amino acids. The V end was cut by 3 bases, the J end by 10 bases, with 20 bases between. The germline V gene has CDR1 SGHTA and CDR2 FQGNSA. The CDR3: CASSFSASEGRAQYF. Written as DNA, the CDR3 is TGTGCCAGCAGCTTTTCGGCTAGCGAGGGTAGGGCGCAGTATTTT.

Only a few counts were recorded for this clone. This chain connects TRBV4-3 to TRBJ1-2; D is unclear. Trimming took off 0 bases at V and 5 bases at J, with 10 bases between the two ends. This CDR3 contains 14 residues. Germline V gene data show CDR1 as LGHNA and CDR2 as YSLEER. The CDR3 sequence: CASSQEGRGYGYTF. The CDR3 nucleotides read TGCGCCAGCAGCCAAGAGGGTCGAGGTTATGGCTACACCTTC.

The CDR3, as DNA: TGCGCCAGCAGCCAAGAGGAACAGCGGAGCTCCTACAATGAGCAGTTCTTC. Translating gives CASSQEEQRSSYNEQFF. This chain uses TRBV4-1 with TRBJ2-1; D possibly corresponds to TRBD2 (5 bases). The CDR3 is 17 amino acids. Per the germline V gene, CDR1 is MGHRA and CDR2 is YSYEKL. V shed 0 bases and J shed 0 bases, with 12 bases lying between them.

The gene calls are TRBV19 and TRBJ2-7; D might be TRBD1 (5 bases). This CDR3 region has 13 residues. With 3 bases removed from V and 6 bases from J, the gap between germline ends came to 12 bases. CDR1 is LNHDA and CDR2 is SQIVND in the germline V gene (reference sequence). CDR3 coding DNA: TGTGCCAGTAGTATGATGGGGCAGTCCGAGCAGTACTTC. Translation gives CASSMMGQSEQYF.

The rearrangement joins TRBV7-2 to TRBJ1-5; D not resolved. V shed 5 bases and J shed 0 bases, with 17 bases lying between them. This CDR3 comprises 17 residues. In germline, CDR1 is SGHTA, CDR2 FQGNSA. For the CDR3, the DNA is TGTGCCAGCAGCCCCCGTGGAGGAGCCTATAGCAATCAGCCCCAGCATTTT. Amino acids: CASSPRGGAYSNQPQHF. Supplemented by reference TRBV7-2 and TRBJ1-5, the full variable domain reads GAGVSQSPSNKVTEKGKDVELRCDPISGHTALYWYRQSLGQGLEFLIYFQGNSAPDKSGLPSDRFSAERTGGSVSTLTIQRTQQEDSAVYLCASSPRGGAYSNQPQHFGDGTRLSIL.

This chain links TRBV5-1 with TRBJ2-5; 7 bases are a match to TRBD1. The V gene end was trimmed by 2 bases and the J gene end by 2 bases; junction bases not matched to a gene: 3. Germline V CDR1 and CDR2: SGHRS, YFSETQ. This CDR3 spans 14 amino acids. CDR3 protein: CASSFGRGQETQYF. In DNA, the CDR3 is TGCGCCAGCAGCTTTGGCAGGGGGCAAGAGACCCAGTACTTC.

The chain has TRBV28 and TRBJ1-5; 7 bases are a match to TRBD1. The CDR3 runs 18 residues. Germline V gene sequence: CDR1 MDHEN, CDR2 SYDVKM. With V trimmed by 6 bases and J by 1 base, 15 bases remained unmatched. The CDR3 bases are TGTGCCAGCAGCTTTGGGAGTACCGGGACAGTGAGCAATCAGCCCCAGCATTTT. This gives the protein CASSFGSTGTVSNQPQHF.

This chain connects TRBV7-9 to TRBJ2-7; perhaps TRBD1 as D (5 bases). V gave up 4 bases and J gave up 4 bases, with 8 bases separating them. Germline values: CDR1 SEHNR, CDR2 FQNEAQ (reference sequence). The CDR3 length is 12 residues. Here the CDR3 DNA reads TGTGCCAGCAGCTCGGACACTTACGAGCAGTACTTC. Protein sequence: CASSSDTYEQYF.

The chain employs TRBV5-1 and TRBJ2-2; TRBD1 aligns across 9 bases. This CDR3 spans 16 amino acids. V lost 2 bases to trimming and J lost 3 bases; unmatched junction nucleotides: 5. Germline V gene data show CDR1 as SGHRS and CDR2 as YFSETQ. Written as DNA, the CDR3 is TGCGCCAGCAGCTTACAGGGGGCGGTCGACACCGGGGAGCTGTTTTTT. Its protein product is CASSLQGAVDTGELFF.

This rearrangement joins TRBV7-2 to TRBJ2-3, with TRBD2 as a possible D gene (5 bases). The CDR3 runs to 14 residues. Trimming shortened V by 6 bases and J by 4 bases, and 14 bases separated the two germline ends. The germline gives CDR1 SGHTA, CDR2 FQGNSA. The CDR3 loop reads CASRPTSSADTQYF. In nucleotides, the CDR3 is TGTGCCAGCAGGCCAACTAGTTCCGCAGATACGCAGTATTTT.

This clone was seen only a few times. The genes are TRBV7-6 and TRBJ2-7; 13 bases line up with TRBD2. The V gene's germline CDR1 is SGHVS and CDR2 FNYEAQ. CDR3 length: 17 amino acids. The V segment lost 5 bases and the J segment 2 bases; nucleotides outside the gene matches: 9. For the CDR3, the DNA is TGTGCCAGCAGCCCGGGGACTAGCGGGGTGGTGGCCTACGAGCAGTACTTC. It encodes CASSPGTSGVVAYEQYF.

The CDR3 nucleotides are TGTGCCAGCAGTCGGGACACAGACTCCTACGAGCAGTACTTC. It codes for CASSRDTDSYEQYF. The chain links TRBV6-4 to TRBJ2-5, with D possibly TRBD1 on 6 matching bases. The J call may be faulty, since TRBJ2-7 better matches the DNA end. Germline V gene data show CDR1 as MRHNA and CDR2 as SNTAGT. The CDR3 consists of 14 residues.

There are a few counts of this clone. The CDR3 DNA reads TGCGCCAGCAGCCAAGCCCCGCTCTTAGAGGGTAACGAGCAGTACTTC. It codes for CASSQAPLLEGNEQYF. J is TRBJ2-5 and V is TRBV4-3; possible D gene TRBD2, 5 bases. The last part of the DNA fits TRBJ2-7 better; the J call may be wrong. Germline lookup yields CDR1 LGHNA and CDR2 YSLEER. This CDR3 has 16 amino acids.

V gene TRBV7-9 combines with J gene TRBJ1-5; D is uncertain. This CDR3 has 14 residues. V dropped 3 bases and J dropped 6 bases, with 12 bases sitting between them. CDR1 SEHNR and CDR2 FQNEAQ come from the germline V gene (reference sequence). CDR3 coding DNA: TGTGCCAGCAGCTTGCACGGGATGGGTCAGCCCCAGCATTTT. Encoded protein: CASSLHGMGQPQHF.